This is a list of T cell receptor beta chains from one sample in a study of blood T cell repertoires in COVID-19. Produced via immunoSEQ multiplex PCR; TCRdb's table is partial and in-frame only. The sample holds fewer than 350,000 clones; approximately 86% are singletons and the top ten take roughly 4%. The sequencing sample was made of PBMCs or T cells enriched from blood (not recorded which). The receptor set was obtained from a woman aged 40 to 50 with acute COVID-19. The CDR3 runs from the conserved cysteine through the conserved F or W. Fields, in order: J gene, clone size, D gene, V gene, CDR3 DNA, CDR3 protein. A D gene is named only where the DNA matches it firmly. Expanded clones get a size class; other rows say once, few or many, or leave the size out.

TRBJ1-1 | - | TRBD1 | TRBV5-4 | TGTGCCAGCAGCCTTGGGGGGACAGGGATCACTGAAGCTTTCTTT | CASSLGGTGITEAFF
TRBJ1-4 | - | TRBD1 | TRBV5-1 | TGCGCCAGCAGAGGGACAGCAACTAATGAAAAACTGTTTTTT | CASRGTATNEKLFF
TRBJ2-7 | - | TRBD2 | TRBV6-2/TRBV6-3 | TGTGCCAGCAGTACTAGCGGGGGGTTCTACGAGCAGTACTTC | CASSTSGGFYEQYF
TRBJ2-5 | - | TRBD2 | TRBV5-1 | TGCGCCAGCAGCCCCGGACTAGCGGGAGGACAGGAGACCCAGTACTTC | CASSPGLAGGQETQYF
TRBJ1-2 | - | TRBD1 | TRBV7-9 | TGTGCCAGCAGCTTAGGAACAGGGGAGGATGGCTACACCTTC | CASSLGTGEDGYTF
TRBJ1-1 | - | - | TRBV12-3/TRBV12-4 | TGTGCCAGCGGGAGTTTAACAGCAAAAGCTTTCTTT | CASGSLTAKAFF
TRBJ2-7 | few | TRBD2 | TRBV4-3 | TGCGCCAGCAGCCGAGGACTAGCGGCCTCCTACGAGCAGTACTTC | CASSRGLAASYEQYF
TRBJ1-1 | - | TRBD1 | TRBV5-4 | TGTGCCAGCAGCTCGGACAGGGGCGCTGAAGCTTTCTTT | CASSSDRGAEAFF
TRBJ1-5 | - | TRBD1 | TRBV9 | TGTGCCAGCAGCACAGGGGACCGCAATCAGCCCCAGCATTTT | CASSTGDRNQPQHF
TRBJ1-4 | - | - | TRBV19 | TGTGCCAGTAGCACCGCGGTAAATGAAAAACTGTTTTTT | CASSTAVNEKLFF
TRBJ1-2 | - | TRBD1 | TRBV25-1 | TGTGCCAGCCAAAGACAGGGGGCCTATGGCTACACCTTC | CASQRQGAYGYTF
TRBJ1-3 | - | - | TRBV5-1 | TGCGCCAGCAGCTCGTTTAGAAACACCATATATTTT | CASSSFRNTIYF
TRBJ1-1 | once | - | TRBV12-5 | TGTGCTAGTGGTTTGTCTGCAAAGGATTCGGAGGGGATTGGTGAAGCTTTCTTT | CASGLSAKDSEGIGEAFF
TRBJ1-4 | - | TRBD1 | TRBV19 | TGTGCCAGTAGTAATGGACAGGGTAACGAAAAACTGTTTTTT | CASSNGQGNEKLFF
TRBJ2-7 | - | TRBD1 | TRBV2 | TGTGCCAGCAGTGAAGGCAGGGGGCCCTACGAGCAGTACTTC | CASSEGRGPYEQYF
TRBJ1-5 | - | - | TRBV29-1 | TGCAGCGCAAACGTTGGGCCCGGGCCCCAGCATTTT | CSANVGPGPQHF
TRBJ1-2 | - | - | TRBV19 | TGTGCCAGTAGGCCCGGTCCTCCCTATGGCTACACCTTC | CASRPGPPYGYTF
TRBJ1-5 | - | TRBD1 | TRBV4-1 | TGCGCCAGCAGCCCTAAAGGGACAGACTTGAATCAGCCCCAGCATTTT | CASSPKGTDLNQPQHF
TRBJ2-3 | - | - | TRBV7-2 | TGTGCCAGCAGCCCTATGACTCAAAATACGCAGTATTTT | CASSPMTQNTQYF
TRBJ1-5 | - | - | TRBV6-5 | TGTGCCAGCAGTTACTCGGTCGGGAGGACCCAGCATTTT | CASSYSVGRTQHF
TRBJ1-5 | - | TRBD1 | TRBV28 | TGTGCCAGCAGTTTTTTTTCAGGGGGAGACAATCAGCCCCAGCATTTT | CASSFFSGGDNQPQHF
TRBJ1-3 | few | - | TRBV28 | TGTGCCAGCAGTTCGGAGGCTGGAAACACCATATATTTT | CASSSEAGNTIYF
TRBJ1-3 | once | - | TRBV6-6 | TGTGCCAGCAGTTTCGGTTCCACCCGCTCTGGAAACACCATATATTTT | CASSFGSTRSGNTIYF
TRBJ2-3 | once | TRBD1 | TRBV3-1/TRBV3-2 | TGTGCCAGCAGCCCGTTCCCCAACAGGGGAGCTAGCACAGATACGCAGTATTTT | CASSPFPNRGASTDTQYF
TRBJ1-3 | - | TRBD1 | TRBV19 | TGTGCCACTAAACCGCTAGGACAGGGGACTGGAAACACCATATATTTT | CATKPLGQGTGNTIYF
TRBJ2-2 | - | - | TRBV7-6 | TGTGCCAGCAGCTTTCTAGCCCCCCCAGCAGGGACTAACACCGGGGAGCTGTTTTTT | CASSFLAPPAGTNTGELFF
TRBJ1-3 | - | - | TRBV7-8 | TGTGCCAGCAGCTTGGGTCAGGCCTCTGGAAACACCATATATTTT | CASSLGQASGNTIYF